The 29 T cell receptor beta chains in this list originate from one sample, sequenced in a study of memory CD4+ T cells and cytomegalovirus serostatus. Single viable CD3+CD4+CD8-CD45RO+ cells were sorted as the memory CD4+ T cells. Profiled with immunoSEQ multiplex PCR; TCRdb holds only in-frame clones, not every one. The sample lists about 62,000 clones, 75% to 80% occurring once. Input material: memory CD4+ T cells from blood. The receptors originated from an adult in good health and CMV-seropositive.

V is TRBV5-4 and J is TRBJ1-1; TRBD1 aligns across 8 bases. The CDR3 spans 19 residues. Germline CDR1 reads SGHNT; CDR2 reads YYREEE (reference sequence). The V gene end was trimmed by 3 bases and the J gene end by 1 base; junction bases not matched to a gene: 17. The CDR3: CASSSTTWTGIPQNTEAFF. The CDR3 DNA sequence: TGTGCCAGCAGCTCGACCACATGGACAGGGATTCCACAGAACACTGAAGCTTTCTTT.

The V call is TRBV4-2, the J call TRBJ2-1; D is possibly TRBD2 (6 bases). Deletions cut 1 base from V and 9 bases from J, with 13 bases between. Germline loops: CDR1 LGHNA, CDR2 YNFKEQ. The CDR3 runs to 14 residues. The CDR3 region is CASSQGDGGTEQFF. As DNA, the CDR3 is TGTGCCAGCAGCCAAGGAGACGGCGGGACTGAGCAGTTCTTC.

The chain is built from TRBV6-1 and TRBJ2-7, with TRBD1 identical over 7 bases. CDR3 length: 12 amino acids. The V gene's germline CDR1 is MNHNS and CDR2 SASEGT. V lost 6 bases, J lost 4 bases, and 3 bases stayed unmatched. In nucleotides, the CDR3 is TGTGCCAGCAGGGGGGACAGATACGAGCAGTACTTC. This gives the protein CASRGDRYEQYF.

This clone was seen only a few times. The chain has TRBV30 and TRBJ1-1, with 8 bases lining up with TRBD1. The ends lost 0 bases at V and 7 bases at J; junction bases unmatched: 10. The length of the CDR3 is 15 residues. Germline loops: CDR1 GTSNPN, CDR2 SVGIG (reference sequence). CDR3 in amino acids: CAWSVGQGAFIEAFF. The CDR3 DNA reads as TGTGCCTGGAGTGTAGGACAGGGAGCATTCATTGAAGCTTTCTTT.

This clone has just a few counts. This chain's CDR3 is CASSPGQREKLFF. CDR3 bases: TGTGCCAGCAGCCCTGGACAGAGGGAAAAACTGTTTTTT. The chain recombines TRBV7-9 with TRBJ1-4; perhaps TRBD1 as D (6 bases). CDR1 and CDR2 from the germline V gene are SEHNR and FQNEAQ (reference sequence). The CDR3 length is 13 residues. V shed 5 bases and J shed 8 bases, with 12 bases lying between them.

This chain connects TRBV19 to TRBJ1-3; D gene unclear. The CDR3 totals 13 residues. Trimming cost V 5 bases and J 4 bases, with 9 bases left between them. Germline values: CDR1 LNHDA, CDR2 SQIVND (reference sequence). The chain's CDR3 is CASSDFMGNTIYF. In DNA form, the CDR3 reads TGTGCCAGTAGTGACTTCATGGGAAACACCATATATTTT.

The CDR3 bases are TGTGCCAGCAGCCCGGTTTTCACAGATACGCAGTATTTT. This sequence encodes CASSPVFTDTQYF. The V call is TRBV4-2, the J call TRBJ2-3; D is unclear. V was shortened by 4 bases and J by 2 bases, with 7 bases between the two germline ends. This CDR3 has 13 residues. Germline CDR1 reads LGHNA; CDR2 reads YNFKEQ.

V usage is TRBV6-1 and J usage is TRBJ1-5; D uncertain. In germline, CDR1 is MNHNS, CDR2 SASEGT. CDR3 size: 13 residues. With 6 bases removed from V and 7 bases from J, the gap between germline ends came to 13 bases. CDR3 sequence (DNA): TGTGCCAGCAGCCAGGCGGTTGGACAGCCCCAGCATTTT. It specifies CASSQAVGQPQHF.

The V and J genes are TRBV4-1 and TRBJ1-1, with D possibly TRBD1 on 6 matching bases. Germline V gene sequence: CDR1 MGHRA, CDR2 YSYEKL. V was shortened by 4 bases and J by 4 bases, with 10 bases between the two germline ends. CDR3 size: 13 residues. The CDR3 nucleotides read TGCGCCAGCAGCCGCGGACAGTCCACTGAAGCTTTCTTT. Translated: CASSRGQSTEAFF.

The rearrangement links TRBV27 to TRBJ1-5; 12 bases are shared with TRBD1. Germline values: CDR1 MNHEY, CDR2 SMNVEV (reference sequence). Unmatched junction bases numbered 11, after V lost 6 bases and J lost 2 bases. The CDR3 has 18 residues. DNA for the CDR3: TGTGCCAGCAGCCTACCCGGGACAGGGGGCTATGGCAATCAGCCCCAGCATTTT. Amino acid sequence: CASSLPGTGGYGNQPQHF.

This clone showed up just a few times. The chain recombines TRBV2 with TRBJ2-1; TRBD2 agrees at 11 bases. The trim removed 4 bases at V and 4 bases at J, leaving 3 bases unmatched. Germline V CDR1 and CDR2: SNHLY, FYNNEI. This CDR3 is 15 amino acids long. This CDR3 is CASSGSSGGYNEQFF. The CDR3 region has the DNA TGTGCCAGCAGTGGCTCTAGCGGGGGGTACAATGAGCAGTTCTTC. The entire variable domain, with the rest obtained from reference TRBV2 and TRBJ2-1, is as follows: EPEVTQTPSHQVTQMGQEVILRCVPISNHLYFYWYRQILGQKVEFLVSFYNNEISEKSEIFDDQFSVERPDGSNFTLKIRSTKLEDSAMYFCASSGSSGGYNEQFFGPGTRLTVL.

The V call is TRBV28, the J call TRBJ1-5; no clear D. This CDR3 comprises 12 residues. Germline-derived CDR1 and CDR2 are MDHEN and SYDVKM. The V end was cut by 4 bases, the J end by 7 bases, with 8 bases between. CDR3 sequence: CASSSQDQPQHF. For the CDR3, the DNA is TGTGCCAGCAGTTCCCAGGACCAGCCCCAGCATTTT.

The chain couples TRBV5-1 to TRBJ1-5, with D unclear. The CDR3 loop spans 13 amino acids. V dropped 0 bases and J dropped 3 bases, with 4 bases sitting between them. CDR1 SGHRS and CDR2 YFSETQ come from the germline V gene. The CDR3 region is CASSLDSNQPQHF. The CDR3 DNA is TGCGCCAGCAGCTTGGATTCCAATCAGCCCCAGCATTTT.

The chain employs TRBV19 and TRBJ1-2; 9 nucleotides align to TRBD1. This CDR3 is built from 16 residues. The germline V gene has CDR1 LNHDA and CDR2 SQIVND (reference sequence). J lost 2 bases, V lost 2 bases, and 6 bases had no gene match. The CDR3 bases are TGTGCCAGTAGTATAACGGGACAGGGCCCCAACTATGGCTACACCTTC. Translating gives CASSITGQGPNYGYTF.

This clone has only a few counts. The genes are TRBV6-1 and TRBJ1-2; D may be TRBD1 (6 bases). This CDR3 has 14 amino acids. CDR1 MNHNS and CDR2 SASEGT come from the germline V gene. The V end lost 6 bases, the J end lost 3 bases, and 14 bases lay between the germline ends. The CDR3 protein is CASRRGEVDYGYTF. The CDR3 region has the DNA TGTGCCAGCAGGAGGGGGGAGGTAGACTATGGCTACACCTTC.

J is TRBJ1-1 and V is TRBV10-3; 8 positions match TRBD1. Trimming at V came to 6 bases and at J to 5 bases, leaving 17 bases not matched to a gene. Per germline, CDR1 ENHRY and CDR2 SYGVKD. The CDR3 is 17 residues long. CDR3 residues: CAISDTWETGGQTEAFF. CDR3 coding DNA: TGTGCCATCAGCGACACTTGGGAAACAGGGGGACAGACTGAAGCTTTCTTT.

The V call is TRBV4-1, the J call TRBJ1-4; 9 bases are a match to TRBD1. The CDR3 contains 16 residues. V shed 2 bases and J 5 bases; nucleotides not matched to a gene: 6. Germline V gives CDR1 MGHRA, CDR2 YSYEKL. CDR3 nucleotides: TGCGCCAGCAGCCAACCCACAGGGGGCAGGAATGAAAAACTGTTTTTT. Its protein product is CASSQPTGGRNEKLFF.

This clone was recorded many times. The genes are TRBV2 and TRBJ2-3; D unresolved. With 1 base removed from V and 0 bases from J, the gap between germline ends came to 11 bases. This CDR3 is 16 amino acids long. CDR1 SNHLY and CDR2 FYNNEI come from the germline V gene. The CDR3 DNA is TGTGCCAGCAGTGAAGATTTCAGAGATAGCACAGATACGCAGTATTTT. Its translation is CASSEDFRDSTDTQYF.

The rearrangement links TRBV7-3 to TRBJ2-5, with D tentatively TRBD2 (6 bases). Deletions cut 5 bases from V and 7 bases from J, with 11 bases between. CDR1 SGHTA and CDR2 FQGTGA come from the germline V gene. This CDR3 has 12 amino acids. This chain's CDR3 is CASSPGVGTQYF. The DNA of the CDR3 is TGTGCCAGCAGCCCGGGGGTGGGGACCCAGTACTTC.

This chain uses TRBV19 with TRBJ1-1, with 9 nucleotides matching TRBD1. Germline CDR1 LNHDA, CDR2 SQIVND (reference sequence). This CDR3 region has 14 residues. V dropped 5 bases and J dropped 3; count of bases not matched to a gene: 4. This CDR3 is CASSAWTGDTEAFF. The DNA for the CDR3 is TGTGCCAGTAGTGCCTGGACAGGGGACACTGAAGCTTTCTTT.

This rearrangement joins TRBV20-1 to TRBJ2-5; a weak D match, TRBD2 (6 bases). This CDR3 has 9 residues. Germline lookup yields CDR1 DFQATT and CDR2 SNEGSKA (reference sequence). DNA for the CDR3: TGCAGCCACGGCGGGGACCAGTACTTC. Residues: CSHGGDQYF.

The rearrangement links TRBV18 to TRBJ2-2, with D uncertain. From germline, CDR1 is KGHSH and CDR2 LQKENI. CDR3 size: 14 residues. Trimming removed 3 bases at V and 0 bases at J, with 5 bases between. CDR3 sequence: CASSPSANTGELFF. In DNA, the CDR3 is TGTGCCAGCTCACCCTCGGCGAACACCGGGGAGCTGTTTTTT.

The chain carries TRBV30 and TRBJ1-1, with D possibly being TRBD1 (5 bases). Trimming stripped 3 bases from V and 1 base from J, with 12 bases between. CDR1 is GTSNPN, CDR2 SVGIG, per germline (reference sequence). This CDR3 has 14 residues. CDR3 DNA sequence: TGTGCCTGGAGGGGGGACGGAAAGAACACTGAAGCTTTCTTT. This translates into CAWRGDGKNTEAFF.

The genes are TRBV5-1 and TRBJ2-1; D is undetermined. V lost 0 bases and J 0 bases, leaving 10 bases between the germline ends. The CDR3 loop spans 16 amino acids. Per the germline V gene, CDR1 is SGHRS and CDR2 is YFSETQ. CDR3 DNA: TGCGCCAGCAGCTTGGGGGTGGTCCTCTCCTACAATGAGCAGTTCTTC. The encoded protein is CASSLGVVLSYNEQFF. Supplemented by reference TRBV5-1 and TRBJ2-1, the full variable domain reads KAGVTQTPRYLIKTRGQQVTLSCSPISGHRSVSWYQQTPGQGLQFLFEYFSETQRNKGNFPGRFSGRQFSNSRSEMNVSTLELGDSALYLCASSLGVVLSYNEQFFGPGTRLTVL.

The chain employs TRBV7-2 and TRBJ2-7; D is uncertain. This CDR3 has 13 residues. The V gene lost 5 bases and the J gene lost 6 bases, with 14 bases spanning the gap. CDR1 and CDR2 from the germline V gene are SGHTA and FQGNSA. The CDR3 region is CASSPGAVGEQYF. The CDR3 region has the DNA TGTGCCAGCAGCCCAGGCGCGGTAGGCGAGCAGTACTTC.

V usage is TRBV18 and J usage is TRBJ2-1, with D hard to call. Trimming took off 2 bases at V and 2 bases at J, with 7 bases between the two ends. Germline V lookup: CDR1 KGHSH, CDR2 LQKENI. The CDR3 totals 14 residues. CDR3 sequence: CASSPLGTYNEQFF. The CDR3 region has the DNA TGTGCCAGCTCACCATTAGGGACCTACAATGAGCAGTTCTTC. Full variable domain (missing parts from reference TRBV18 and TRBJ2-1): NAGVMQNPRHLVRRRGQEARLRCSPMKGHSHVYWYRQLPEEGLKFMVYLQKENIIDESGMPKERFSAEFPKEGPSILRIQQVVRGDSAAYFCASSPLGTYNEQFFGPGTRLTVL.

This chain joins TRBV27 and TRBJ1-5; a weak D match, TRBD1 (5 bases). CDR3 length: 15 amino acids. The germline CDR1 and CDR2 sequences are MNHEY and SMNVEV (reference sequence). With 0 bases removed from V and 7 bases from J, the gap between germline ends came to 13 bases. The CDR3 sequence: CASSLSVGVGQPQHF. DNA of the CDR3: TGTGCCAGCAGTTTATCCGTGGGGGTGGGACAGCCCCAGCATTTT.

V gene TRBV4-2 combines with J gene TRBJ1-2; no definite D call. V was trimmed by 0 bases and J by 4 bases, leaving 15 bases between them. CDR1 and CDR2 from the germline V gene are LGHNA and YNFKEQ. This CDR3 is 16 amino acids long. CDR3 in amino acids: CASSQDRFRVTYGYTF. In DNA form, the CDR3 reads TGTGCCAGCAGCCAAGATCGGTTCCGGGTCACCTATGGCTACACCTTC.

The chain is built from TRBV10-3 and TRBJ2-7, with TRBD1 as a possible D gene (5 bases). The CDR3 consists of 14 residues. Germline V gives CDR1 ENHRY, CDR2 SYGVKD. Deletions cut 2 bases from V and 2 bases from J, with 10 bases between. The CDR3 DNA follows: TGTGCCATCAGTGAGCCCGCGGACACCTACGAGCAGTACTTC. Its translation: CAISEPADTYEQYF.